The sequence of this TCR beta chain was determined in a study of Graves' ophthalmopathy and Graves' hyperthyroidism. The study excluded patients with other autoimmune diseases, uncontrolled infections, pregnancy or lactation. Deletions cut 6 bases from V and 0 bases from J, with 20 bases between. Germline V lookup: CDR1 DFQATT, CDR2 SNEGSKA (reference sequence). The CDR3 has 16 amino acids. The sequenced template was RNA, covering the TCR beta CDR3 region. The workflow started with a first-round RT-PCR run with HTBI primers and then moved on to a second-round multiplex PCR. TCRdb reprocessed the multiplex PCR reads via MiXCR and lists one record per CDR3 protein. In the table there are over a million distinct CDR3 sequences, around a third of which are singletons.

The sequence was collected from an adult man with Graves' hyperthyroidism. The sequencing sample was made of peripheral blood or thyroid tissue (not recorded which). The J gene is TRBJ1-2, the V gene TRBV20-1, with D tentatively TRBD1 (5 bases). The CDR3 sequence is CSARVVRVGANYGYTF. The CDR3 DNA sequence: TGCAGTGCCCGAGTTGTCAGGGTAGGAGCTAACTATGGCTACACCTTC.